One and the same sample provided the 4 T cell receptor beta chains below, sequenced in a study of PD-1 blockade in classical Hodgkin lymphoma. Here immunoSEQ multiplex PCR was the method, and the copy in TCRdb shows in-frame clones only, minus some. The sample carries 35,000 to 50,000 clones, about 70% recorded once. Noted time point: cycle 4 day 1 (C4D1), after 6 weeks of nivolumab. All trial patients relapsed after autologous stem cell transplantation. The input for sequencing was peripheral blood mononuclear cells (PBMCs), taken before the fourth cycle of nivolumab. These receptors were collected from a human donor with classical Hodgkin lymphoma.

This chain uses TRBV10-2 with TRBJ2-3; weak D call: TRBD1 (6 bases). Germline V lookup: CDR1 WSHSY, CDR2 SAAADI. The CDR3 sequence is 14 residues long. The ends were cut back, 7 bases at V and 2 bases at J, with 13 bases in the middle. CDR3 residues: CASIRDTLTDTQYF. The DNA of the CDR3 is TGCGCCAGCATAAGGGACACCCTCACAGATACGCAGTATTTT.

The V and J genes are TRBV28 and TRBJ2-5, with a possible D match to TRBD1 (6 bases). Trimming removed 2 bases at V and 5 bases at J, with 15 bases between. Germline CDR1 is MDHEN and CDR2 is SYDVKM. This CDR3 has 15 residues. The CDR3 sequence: CASSLPNRDRETQYF. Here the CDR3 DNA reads TGTGCCAGCAGTTTACCGAACAGGGATCGGGAGACCCAGTACTTC.

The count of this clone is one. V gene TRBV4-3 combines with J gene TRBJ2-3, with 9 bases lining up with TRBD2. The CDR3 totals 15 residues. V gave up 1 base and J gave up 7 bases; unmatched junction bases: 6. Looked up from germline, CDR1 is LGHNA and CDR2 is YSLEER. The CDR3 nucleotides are TGCGCCAGCAGCCAAGTGGCGGGGGGGCCATATACGCAGTATTTT. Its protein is CASSQVAGGPYTQYF.

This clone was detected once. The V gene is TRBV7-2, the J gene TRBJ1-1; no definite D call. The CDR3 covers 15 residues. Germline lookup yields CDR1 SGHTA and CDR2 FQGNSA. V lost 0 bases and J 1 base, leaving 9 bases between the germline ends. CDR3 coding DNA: TGTGCCAGCAGCTTAGCTGCCACAGCGAACACTGAAGCTTTCTTT. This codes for CASSLAATANTEAFF.